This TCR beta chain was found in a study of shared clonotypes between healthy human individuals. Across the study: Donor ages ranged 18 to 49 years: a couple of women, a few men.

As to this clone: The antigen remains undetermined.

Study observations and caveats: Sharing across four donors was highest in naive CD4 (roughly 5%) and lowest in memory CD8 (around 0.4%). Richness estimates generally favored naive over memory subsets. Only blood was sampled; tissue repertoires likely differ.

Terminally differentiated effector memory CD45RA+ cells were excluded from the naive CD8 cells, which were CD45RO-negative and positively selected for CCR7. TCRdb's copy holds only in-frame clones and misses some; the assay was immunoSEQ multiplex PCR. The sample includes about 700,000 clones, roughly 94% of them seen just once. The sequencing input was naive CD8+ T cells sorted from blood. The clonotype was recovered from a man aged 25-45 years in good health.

CDR3 bases: TGTGCCAGCAGCCCTAGCGGGAGGGCCGGGTACGAGCAGTACTTC. Its translation is CASSPSGRAGYEQYF. The J gene is TRBJ2-7, the V gene TRBV9, with TRBD2 identical over 12 bases. V shed 4 bases and J 4 bases; nucleotides not matched to a gene: 6. Germline V lookup: CDR1 SGDLS, CDR2 YYNGEE. This CDR3 spans 15 amino acids.